The 31 T cell receptor beta chains reported below all come from one sample, sequenced in a study of T cell repertoires in cytomegalovirus infection. MiXCR, run by TCRdb on the reads, gives a single entry per CDR3 protein. Here the sample spans fewer than 200,000 distinct CDR3 sequences, approximately 15% being singletons. The sample was PBMCs. These receptors were obtained from a human donor in good health (CMV status not recorded). Some clones in this sample may be carry-over from other donors' samples.

This clonotype has more than one count but fewer than ten. The chain carries TRBV18 and TRBJ1-2; 9 nucleotides align to TRBD1. CDR1 and CDR2 (germline): KGHSH, LQKENI. V lost 3 bases, J lost 3 bases, and 5 bases stayed unmatched. This CDR3 has 15 amino acids. The CDR3 is CASSPLGQGDYGYTF. In DNA form, the CDR3 reads TGTGCCAGCTCACCTTTGGGACAGGGAGACTATGGCTACACCTTC.

This clonotype was seen ten or more times. The chain has TRBV6-5 and TRBJ1-2; D ambiguous. The CDR3 totals 15 residues. The germline V and J ends were trimmed by 0 bases and 0 bases, with 8 bases remaining between them. CDR1 is MNHEY and CDR2 is SVGAGI in the germline V gene. The CDR3 sequence: CASSYSIDPNYGYTF. DNA of the CDR3: TGTGCCAGCAGTTACTCTATAGATCCTAACTATGGCTACACCTTC.

There are a few counts of this clonotype. CDR3 sequence: CASSLPAELMYNEQFF. CDR3 nucleotide sequence: TGTGCCAGCAGTTTACCTGCGGAACTGATGTACAATGAGCAGTTCTTC. V gene TRBV28 combines with J gene TRBJ2-1; D ambiguous. The CDR3 runs to 16 residues. Germline values: CDR1 MDHEN, CDR2 SYDVKM. V shed 2 bases and J shed 4 bases, with 15 bases lying between them.

This clonotype was counted a few times. The chain couples TRBV5-6 to TRBJ2-3, with D possibly being TRBD2 (5 bases). The ends were cut back, 3 bases at V and 7 bases at J, with 9 bases in the middle. Looked up from germline, CDR1 is SGHDT and CDR2 is YYEEEE. The CDR3 length is 12 residues. The CDR3 loop reads CASSSGSYTQYF. CDR3 DNA sequence: TGTGCCAGCAGCTCGGGGAGCTATACGCAGTATTTT.

This clonotype was observed at least ten times. The rearrangement uses TRBV12-3 or TRBV12-4 and TRBJ2-1; weak D call: TRBD2 (6 bases). The CDR3 is 14 amino acids. The V end lost 8 bases, the J end lost 4 bases, and 15 bases lay between the germline ends. In DNA form, the CDR3 reads TGTGCCAGCCATAAAAGCGGGCTTTACAATGAGCAGTTCTTC. It encodes CASHKSGLYNEQFF.

This clonotype was observed many times. The chain joins TRBV7-2 to TRBJ1-1; no clear D gene. This CDR3 is 15 amino acids long. V lost 0 bases and J 1 base, leaving 9 bases between the germline ends. Germline V gene lookup returns CDR1 SGHTA and CDR2 FQGNSA. The CDR3 reads CASSLARAQNTEAFF. CDR3 DNA: TGTGCCAGCAGCTTAGCGAGGGCACAGAACACTGAAGCTTTCTTT.

This clonotype has a count of ten or more. The CDR3: CATSRDKGGTSPWPQHF. CDR3 nucleotides: TGTGCCACCAGCAGAGATAAAGGCGGGACTAGTCCTTGGCCCCAGCATTTT. The genes are TRBV15 and TRBJ1-5; D is possibly TRBD1 (5 bases). V was cut by 0 bases and J by 9 bases, with 21 bases left in between. Germline loops: CDR1 LNHNV, CDR2 YYDKDF (reference sequence). This CDR3 region has 17 residues.

Regarding this clonotype: A much bigger clone sits one base away, suggesting this may be a read error. The chain combines TRBV4-1 with TRBJ1-5; unclear D gene. This CDR3 comprises 14 residues. The germline V gene has CDR1 MGHRA and CDR2 YSYEKL. The V and J ends lost 0 bases and 9 bases respectively, with 12 bases between them. CDR3 sequence: CASSQESGPGPQHF. The CDR3 nucleotides read TGCGCCAGCAGCCAAGAATCTGGCCCCGGGCCCCAGCATTTT.

This clonotype was counted ten times or more. This chain links TRBV11-3 with TRBJ2-2; TRBD2 matches at 7 bases. CDR1 is SGHNT and CDR2 is YENEEA in the germline V gene. The CDR3 sequence is 16 residues long. After removal of 0 bases from V and 4 bases from J, the junction contained 5 bases not matched to a gene. Written as DNA, the CDR3 is TGTGCCAGCAGCTTAGATGAGCCGGGAGGCACCGGGGAGCTGTTTTTT. Amino acid sequence: CASSLDEPGGTGELFF.

This clonotype has more than one count but fewer than ten. The rearrangement joins TRBV6-6 to TRBJ1-2; D not resolved. Germline CDR1 MNHNY, CDR2 SVGAGI (reference sequence). The CDR3 runs to 13 residues. The germline V and J ends were trimmed by 0 bases and 0 bases, with 2 bases remaining between them. DNA for the CDR3: TGTGCCAGCAGTTACTCGGCTAACTATGGCTACACCTTC. Translating gives CASSYSANYGYTF.

Remarks on this clonotype: A junction end diverges from the germline sequence, so it may reflect a read error. The chain is built from TRBV20-1 and TRBJ2-6, with a possible D match to TRBD2 (7 bases). The CDR3 is made up of 18 amino acids. Germline values: CDR1 DFQATT, CDR2 SNEGSKA (reference sequence). The CDR3 nucleotides read TGCAGTGCTAGATTCGGGGGGCCCAAGGACGCTGGGCCCAACGTCCTGACTTTC. This encodes CSARFGGPKDAGPNVLTF.

This clonotype was found many times. This chain joins TRBV2 and TRBJ1-2; possibly TRBD1 for D (6 bases). The CDR3 runs to 14 residues. Germline lookup yields CDR1 SNHLY and CDR2 FYNNEI. With 3 bases removed from V and 2 bases from J, the gap between germline ends came to 10 bases. CDR3 sequence reads: CASSDRQANYGYTF. The DNA for the CDR3 is TGTGCCAGCAGTGACCGACAGGCCAACTATGGCTACACCTTC.

At least ten counts were recorded for this clonotype. V usage is TRBV7-3 and J usage is TRBJ2-1; 7 bases agree with TRBD1. The ends lost 4 bases at V and 0 bases at J; junction bases unmatched: 3. The CDR3 has 15 amino acids. Germline V gene lookup returns CDR1 SGHTA and CDR2 FQGTGA. The CDR3: CASSSRQGSYNEQFF. The CDR3 nucleotides read TGTGCCAGCAGCTCCCGACAGGGCTCCTACAATGAGCAGTTCTTC.

The chain links TRBV20-1 to TRBJ1-5; no reliable D call. Germline V gene lookup returns CDR1 DFQATT and CDR2 SNEGSKA (reference sequence). There are 19 residues in the CDR3. Trimming left V 3 bases short and J 1 base short, with 25 bases between. CDR3: CSASKMETVGSVSNQPQHF. In nucleotides, the CDR3 is TGCAGTGCTAGCAAGATGGAAACCGTGGGGTCTGTGAGCAATCAGCCCCAGCATTTT.

This clonotype was counted ten times or more. This sequence joins TRBV7-3 and TRBJ2-3, with D uncertain. V was pared by 5 bases and J by 2 bases, with 11 bases between. The length of the CDR3 is 14 residues. The germline V gene has CDR1 SGHTA and CDR2 FQGTGA. The CDR3 spells CASSPNPATDTQYF. In DNA form, the CDR3 reads TGTGCCAGCAGCCCAAACCCCGCCACAGATACGCAGTATTTT.

The V call is TRBV6-6, the J call TRBJ1-5; unclear D gene. This CDR3 is built from 18 residues. The germline V gene has CDR1 MNHNY and CDR2 SVGAGI (reference sequence). Trimming took 0 bases from V and 0 from J, leaving 15 bases between them. CDR3 region: CASSYSGGLAYSNQPQHF. The CDR3, as DNA: TGTGCCAGCAGTTACTCGGGAGGCTTAGCTTATAGCAATCAGCCCCAGCATTTT.

The V and J genes are TRBV2 and TRBJ2-2; TRBD2 aligns across 8 bases. The trim removed 11 bases at V and 1 base at J, leaving 6 bases unmatched. Per germline, CDR1 SNHLY and CDR2 FYNNEI. The length of the CDR3 is 14 residues. CDR3 in DNA: TGTGCCGGGGGGCTAGCGGGGAACACCGGGGAGCTGTTTTTT. This codes for CAGGLAGNTGELFF.

The table lists this clonotype with a few counts. V usage is TRBV2 and J usage is TRBJ1-1; 9 positions match TRBD1. In germline, CDR1 is SNHLY, CDR2 FYNNEI. There are 14 residues in the CDR3. J gave up 6 bases and V 6 bases, and 8 bases lay outside the gene matches. The CDR3 sequence is CASRVTGGGAEAFF. The CDR3 nucleotides read TGTGCCAGCAGAGTGACAGGGGGAGGTGCTGAAGCTTTCTTT.

This clonotype came up many times. This sequence joins TRBV28 and TRBJ2-7; D remains ambiguous. Trimming shortened V by 3 bases and J by 6 bases, and 15 bases separated the two germline ends. Germline V lookup: CDR1 MDHEN, CDR2 SYDVKM. The CDR3 runs to 14 residues. The CDR3 DNA reads TGTGCCAGCAGTTTTGGTTGGCCTGGGGTCGAGCAGTACTTC. Translating it yields CASSFGWPGVEQYF.

This clonotype has ten or more counts. V and J are TRBV7-8 and TRBJ1-1, with 7 bases that match TRBD1. The trim removed 2 bases at V and 7 bases at J, leaving 4 bases unmatched. Germline CDR1 reads SGHVS; CDR2 reads FQNEAQ. The CDR3 contains 13 residues. CDR3 DNA: TGTGCCAGCAGCTTAAGACAGGGACTTGAAGCTTTCTTT. This translates into CASSLRQGLEAFF.

This clonotype was observed a few times. V is TRBV20-1 and J is TRBJ2-7; 8 bases align to TRBD2. The CDR3 is made up of 12 amino acids. The V gene's germline CDR1 is DFQATT and CDR2 SNEGSKA (reference sequence). The CDR3 nucleotides are TGCAGCGTCAGCGGGAGAATCTACGAGCAGTACTTC. Residues: CSVSGRIYEQYF.

This clonotype has at least ten counts. The gene calls are TRBV20-1 and TRBJ2-3; D is perhaps TRBD2 (7 bases). The germline V gene has CDR1 DFQATT and CDR2 SNEGSKA (reference sequence). The CDR3 extends over 17 amino acids. Trimming cost V 1 base and J 4 bases, with 21 bases left between them. The CDR3 DNA is TGCAGTGCTAGAGCGGGGGCAATGGCGGGAGTGTCAGATACGCAGTATTTT. Its translation is CSARAGAMAGVSDTQYF.

Ten or more counts support this clonotype. The CDR3 sequence: CASSNGGSGANVLTF. The CDR3 DNA follows: TGTGCCAGCAGCAATGGGGGCTCTGGGGCCAACGTCCTGACTTTC. The genes are TRBV11-3 and TRBJ2-6; D is tentatively TRBD1 or TRBD2 (5 bases each). CDR3 length: 15 residues. The ends were cut back, 5 bases at V and 0 bases at J, with 8 bases in the middle. The V gene's germline CDR1 is SGHNT and CDR2 YENEEA.

This clonotype appeared many times. The chain carries TRBV12-3 or TRBV12-4 and TRBJ1-1; D call uncertain. The length of the CDR3 is 15 residues. Trimming removed 3 bases from V and 1 base from J, with 12 bases in between. CDR3: CASSFKRSANTEAFF. Written as DNA, the CDR3 is TGTGCCAGCAGTTTTAAGCGGTCGGCGAACACTGAAGCTTTCTTT.

The chain combines TRBV20-1 with TRBJ2-1; D is ambiguous. V was clipped by 0 bases and J by 10 bases, with 16 bases between them. The CDR3 is made up of 14 amino acids. Germline-derived CDR1 and CDR2 are DFQATT and SNEGSKA (reference sequence). The CDR3 DNA reads TGCAGTGCTAGAGATCGAAGCAGCCTGGGGGAGCAGTTCTTC. Its protein is CSARDRSSLGEQFF.

This clonotype showed up many times. This chain uses TRBV7-9 with TRBJ2-5, with 10 bases identical to TRBD2. With 5 bases clipped from V and 2 bases from J, the junction kept 8 bases outside the gene matches. The germline CDR1 and CDR2 sequences are SEHNR and FQNEAQ (reference sequence). CDR3 length equals 16 residues. Here the CDR3 DNA reads TGTGCCAGCAGCCCTTGGACTAGCGGAATTCAAGAGACCCAGTACTTC. Translation gives CASSPWTSGIQETQYF.

V gene TRBV10-3 combines with J gene TRBJ2-1; no clear D. Deletions cut 0 bases from V and 3 bases from J, with 6 bases between. The CDR3 contains 14 residues. Germline values: CDR1 ENHRY, CDR2 SYGVKD. In DNA form, the CDR3 reads TGTGCCATCAGTGAGTCCGGCAGCTACAATGAGCAGTTCTTC. Its translation: CAISESGSYNEQFF.

This clonotype was counted ten times or more. The genes are TRBV7-6 and TRBJ2-7; D is undetermined. The CDR3 is made up of 12 amino acids. Trimming left V 5 bases short and J 2 bases short, with 7 bases between. Germline V gene data show CDR1 as SGHVS and CDR2 as FNYEAQ. This chain's CDR3 is CASSATAYEQYF. In DNA form, the CDR3 reads TGTGCCAGCAGCGCTACAGCCTACGAGCAGTACTTC.

This clonotype has at least ten counts. The chain employs TRBV7-9 and TRBJ2-2; 7 bases are shared with TRBD2. Trimming at V came to 11 bases and at J to 0 bases, leaving 12 bases not matched to a gene. Germline-derived CDR1 and CDR2 are SEHNR and FQNEAQ (reference sequence). This CDR3 contains 16 residues. CDR3 amino acids: CAFIYYGRSNTGELFF. The CDR3 DNA reads as TGTGCCTTTATTTATTACGGGAGGTCGAACACCGGGGAGCTGTTTTTT. Variable domain in full (rest from reference TRBV7-9 and TRBJ2-2): DTGVSQNPRHKITKRGQNVTFRCDPISEHNRLYWYRQTLGQGPEFLTYFQNEAQLEKSRLLSDRFSAERPKGSFSTLEIQRTEQGDSAMYLCAFIYYGRSNTGELFFGEGSRLTVL.

There are many counts of this clonotype. The V call is TRBV7-3, the J call TRBJ2-2, with a tentative D call TRBD1 (6 bases). Trimming took off 5 bases at V and 5 bases at J, with 9 bases between the two ends. Germline assignment: CDR1 SGHTA and CDR2 FQGTGA. This CDR3 spans 13 amino acids. The CDR3 region has the DNA TGTGCCAGCAGCCACAGGGATACCGGGGAGCTGTTTTTT. Translated, it gives CASSHRDTGELFF.

This sequence joins TRBV6-4 and TRBJ2-3, with 9 bases fitting TRBD2. Losses at the gene ends were 0 bases for V and 4 bases for J; bases not matched to a gene: 5. Germline CDR1 is MRHNA and CDR2 is SNTAGT. This CDR3 contains 16 residues. CDR3 region: CASSDSFSGGPDTQYF. The DNA for the CDR3 is TGTGCCAGCAGTGACTCATTTAGCGGGGGACCAGATACGCAGTATTTT.